The source of this TCR beta chain is a study of a mutant IDH1 vaccine in newly diagnosed glioma. Overall study: Vaccine administration was initiated 4-6 weeks following radiotherapy alone, or with temozolomide cycles.

Remarks on this clone: No antigen is known for it.

The time point is: week 11, during vaccination. Alongside topical imiquimod, each dose of vaccine comprised 300 ug of mutant IDH1 20-mer peptide. Assay used: immunoSEQ multiplex PCR; TCRdb lists only in-frame clones, some missing. Of some 60,000 clones in the sample, roughly four fifths were seen once. Germline V gene lookup returns CDR1 SGHTA and CDR2 FQGNSA. V trimming: 1 base; J trimming: 9 bases; junction bases outside the gene matches: 2. The CDR3 totals 14 residues. This sample comprised PBMCs, obtained from a glioma patient whose treatment included an IDH1 peptide vaccine. This receptor was taken from a man aged 30-40 years with glioma. The rearrangement joins TRBV7-2 to TRBJ1-6; TRBD1 matches 8 bases. The CDR3 DNA sequence: TGTGCCAGCAGCTTAGGCAGGGGGCTTTCACCCCTCCACTTT. Its protein product is CASSLGRGLSPLHF.